Below are 28 T cell receptor beta chains sequenced from a single sample in a study of T cells expressing NK-cell markers. TCRdb re-called the 5' RACE reads and gives one entry per CDR3 protein, without DNA. The listing contains roughly 160,000 distinct CDR3 sequences. Sample: blood T cells: a sorted CD56 or NKG2C T cell subset, CD4+ or CD8+ T cells, or bulk PBMC T cells (not recorded which). These receptors were collected from a man aged 18-75 years in good health.

This rearrangement joins TRBV13 to TRBJ2-7. CDR3 length: 13 residues. The V gene's germline CDR1 is PRHDT and CDR2 FYEKMQ (reference sequence). The CDR3 loop reads CASTPRSSYEQYF.

The genes are TRBV6-4 and TRBJ2-5; TCRdb's D call of TRBD1 is untestable without DNA. The CDR3 sequence is 13 residues long. Germline CDR1 is MRHNA and CDR2 is SNTAGT. The CDR3 region is CARGQGGSETQYF.

This sequence joins TRBV7-7 and TRBJ2-7; TCRdb names TRBD1, which stays unverified in the absence of DNA. CDR1 is SSHAT, CDR2 FNYEAQ, per germline (reference sequence). This CDR3 comprises 15 residues. The chain's CDR3 is CASSLGQGPSYEQYF. The entire variable domain, with the rest obtained from reference TRBV7-7 and TRBJ2-7, is as follows: GAGVSQSPRYKVTKRGQDVTLRCDPISSHATLYWYQQALGQGPEFLTYFNYEAQPDKSGLPSDRFSAERPEGSISTLTIQRTEQRDSAMYRCASSLGQGPSYEQYFGPGTRLTVT.

The rearrangement uses TRBV7-8 and TRBJ1-1. CDR1 is SGHVS and CDR2 is FQNEAQ in the germline V gene. The CDR3 contains 12 residues. The CDR3 sequence: CASSQGDTEAFF.

The chain recombines TRBV6-4 with TRBJ1-2; the TCRdb call, TRBD1, lacks DNA for checking. In germline, CDR1 is MRHNA, CDR2 SNTAGT. This CDR3 contains 12 residues. The CDR3 here is CASSRRQGASTF.

The chain has TRBV6-2 or TRBV6-3 and TRBJ2-2. Germline V gene sequence: CDR1 MNHEY, CDR2 SVGEGT. The CDR3 loop spans 14 amino acids. The CDR3 reads CASSHTVDTGELFF.

The chain is built from TRBV3-1 and TRBJ1-4; TCRdb indicates TRBD1, and absent DNA this call remains unverified. CDR1 is LGHDT, CDR2 YNNKEL, per germline (reference sequence). The CDR3 has 16 amino acids. The CDR3 loop is CASSQPPGGLNEKLFF.

The chain is built from TRBV4-2 and TRBJ1-1; TCRdb picks TRBD1, but there is no DNA to check that call. The CDR3 sequence is 16 residues long. Germline V gives CDR1 LGHNA, CDR2 YNFKEQ. This CDR3 reads CASSQGGGLWNTEAFF.

This chain links TRBV7-9 with TRBJ1-2. Germline assignment: CDR1 SEHNR and CDR2 FQNEAQ (reference sequence). CDR3 length equals 15 residues. CDR3 residues: CASSFQETPRAGYTF.

The chain carries TRBV29-1 and TRBJ2-5; there is no DNA to check the TCRdb D call of TRBD1. The germline V gene has CDR1 SQVTM and CDR2 ANQGSEA. The CDR3 extends over 14 amino acids. This chain's CDR3 is CSVEDPGVEETQYF.

The V and J genes are TRBV2 and TRBJ2-6. Germline V gene data show CDR1 as SNHLY and CDR2 as FYNNEI. The length of the CDR3 is 14 residues. CDR3 in amino acids: CASSGSGGANVLTF. Variable domain in full (rest from reference TRBV2 and TRBJ2-6): EPEVTQTPSHQVTQMGQEVILRCVPISNHLYFYWYRQILGQKVEFLVSFYNNEISEKSEIFDDQFSVERPDGSNFTLKIRSTKLEDSAMYFCASSGSGGANVLTFGAGSRLTVL.

V gene TRBV2 combines with J gene TRBJ2-3; lacking DNA, the TRBD1 call made by TCRdb goes unchecked. The CDR3 sequence is 16 residues long. CDR1 is SNHLY, CDR2 FYNNEI, per germline. The CDR3 region is CASGVDRDRATDTQYF.

This chain uses TRBV28 with TRBJ1-2; TCRdb calls TRBD1, which cannot be checked without DNA. Germline V lookup: CDR1 MDHEN, CDR2 SYDVKM. CDR3 length: 14 residues. The CDR3 reads CASSSETGPYGYTF.

The CDR3 is CASSPPVGETLTDTQYF. The chain couples TRBV18 to TRBJ2-3. Germline lookup yields CDR1 KGHSH and CDR2 LQKENI. This CDR3 is 17 amino acids long.

This chain joins TRBV9 and TRBJ1-1; the D call of TRBD1 rests on TCRdb alone, since no DNA is present to check it. CDR1 and CDR2 from the germline V gene are SGDLS and YYNGEE. The CDR3 is 18 amino acids. The CDR3 sequence is CASSVAPPTGEWYTEAFF.

The chain employs TRBV23-1 and TRBJ1-4. TRBV23-1 is known as an ORF, though its function is uncertain. The CDR3 covers 14 residues. This chain's CDR3 is CASSQGSTNEKLFF.

This chain connects TRBV6-2 or TRBV6-3 to TRBJ2-1. Germline loops: CDR1 MNHEY, CDR2 SVGEGT. This CDR3 region has 13 residues. The CDR3 sequence: CAAAASDYNEQFF.

The J gene is TRBJ1-2, the V gene TRBV7-9. The germline CDR1 and CDR2 sequences are SEHNR and FQNEAQ (reference sequence). The CDR3 contains 13 residues. CDR3 sequence reads: CASSLAFDYGYTF.

The chain couples TRBV4-1 to TRBJ2-2; lacking DNA, the TRBD1 call made by TCRdb goes unchecked. CDR3 length: 16 amino acids. In germline, CDR1 is MGHRA, CDR2 YSYEKL. This CDR3 reads CASSSGTGGSTGELFF.

The chain carries TRBV11-2 and TRBJ2-2. The CDR3 extends over 16 amino acids. Germline CDR1 and CDR2: SGHAT and FQNNGV. Here the CDR3 reads CASSFGLGTNTGELFF. Variable domain in full (rest from reference TRBV11-2 and TRBJ2-2): EAGVAQSPRYKIIEKRQSVAFWCNPISGHATLYWYQQILGQGPKLLIQFQNNGVVDDSQLPKDRFSAERLKGVDSTLKIQPAKLEDSAVYLCASSFGLGTNTGELFFGEGSRLTVL.

The genes are TRBV28 and TRBJ2-1; the D call of TRBD1 rests on TCRdb alone, since no DNA is present to check it. From germline, CDR1 is MDHEN and CDR2 SYDVKM. The CDR3 sequence is 14 residues long. CDR3 loop: CASSWGTGGNEQFF. The full variable domain, completed using reference TRBV28 and TRBJ2-1, is DVKVTQSSRYLVKRTGEKVFLECVQDMDHENMFWYRQDPGLGLRLIYFSYDVKMKEKGDIPEGYSVSREKKERFSLILESASTNQTSMYLCASSWGTGGNEQFFGPGTRLTVL.

The genes are TRBV10-3 and TRBJ2-7. In germline, CDR1 is ENHRY, CDR2 SYGVKD. The CDR3 is 13 amino acids. CDR3 sequence: CAISESSLGEQYF.

The chain employs TRBV20-1 and TRBJ2-5; lacking DNA, the TRBD2 call made by TCRdb goes unchecked. Germline CDR1 reads DFQATT; CDR2 reads SNEGSKA (reference sequence). The CDR3 contains 19 residues. This CDR3 reads CSARGGPLQGLAGRETQYF.

The chain couples TRBV20-1 to TRBJ2-1; the TCRdb call, TRBD1, lacks DNA for checking. The CDR3 length is 13 residues. Germline lookup yields CDR1 DFQATT and CDR2 SNEGSKA (reference sequence). The CDR3 sequence is CSAPPGGWNEQFF.

The chain uses TRBV28 and TRBJ1-4. The CDR3 sequence is 15 residues long. CDR1 is MDHEN, CDR2 SYDVKM, per germline. The CDR3 protein is CASSLPNSLDEKLFF.

This chain links TRBV6-1 with TRBJ2-1; TCRdb's D call, TRBD2, is unchecked because there is no DNA. Per the germline V gene, CDR1 is MNHNS and CDR2 is SASEGT. There are 15 residues in the CDR3. CDR3: CASSPPGLAIGEQFF.

This chain uses TRBV3-1 with TRBJ1-1; TCRdb's D gene call, TRBD1, goes unchecked for lack of DNA. The germline V gene encodes CDR1 LGHDT and CDR2 YNNKEL (reference sequence). The CDR3 runs 17 residues. CDR3 sequence: CASSLFRDRVENTEAFF.

The chain carries TRBV6-8 and TRBJ2-3; TCRdb designates TRBD1, a call that cannot be tested without DNA. CDR3 size: 16 residues. Germline-derived CDR1 and CDR2 are MNHGY and SAAAGT. CDR3 region: CASSYRLPGREDTQYF.